This entry concerns a single T cell receptor (beta chain). A few counts support this clone. Its cognate antigen has yet to be identified. No much larger clonotype is one base removed from it; base qualities were not supplied. Whole blood was collected in K2EDTA tubes by collaborating institutions according to the institutions' own protocols. For TCRbeta analysis, collaborators shipped samples in one of three forms: frozen whole blood, isolated PBMCs, or DNA extracted from either of those sample types. Looking up the germline V gene yields CDR1 MGHRA and CDR2 YSYEKL. Compared with germline, V lacks 0 bases and J lacks 4 bases; bases without a gene match: 6. Its CDR3 holds 16 amino acids, cysteine through phenylalanine. The read is trimmed to its CDR3 DNA, 48 bases read in frame from base 1. These data belong to a study of blood T cell repertoires in COVID-19 (dated by TCRdb to about 2020). Describing the broader study: Samples covering the acute and convalescent phases of COVID-19 were provided by collaborators in the United States, Italy and Spain. Where available, HLA class I and class II types were obtained from metadata supplied by the sample provider rather than from assay-based typing. The sample metadata nearly always contained a de-identified subject ID, COVID-19 status, age in years and sex. The dataset comprised deeply sampled blood TCRbeta repertoires from subjects exposed to, actively infected with, or recovered from COVID-19. The material from the prospective study consisted of cDNA or gDNA derived from T cells, B-cell-depleted T cells, or PBMCs. The repertoires were released in a freely available public database intended as a resource for research on the immune response to SARS-CoV-2. The samples were drawn from two sources: the first 160 participants of the ongoing ImmuneRACE study, and 1,200 or so subjects contributed by 6 global collaborators. Summary of the overall study and its limitations: Clinical and demographic metadata were provided uncurated, with the amount varying by source and participant.

TCRbeta CDR3 regions were amplified from genomic DNA by means of the immunoSEQ Assay, a bias-controlled multiplex PCR. Regarding the original processing steps: The number of nucleated cells in each sample was estimated by amplification of reference gene primers within the assay. To quantify the absolute abundance of each unique TCRbeta CDR3 rearrangement, sequence reads were collapsed and filtered. For each sample, productive Simpson clonality was calculated as the square root of Simpson's diversity index over productive rearrangements. The table comes from immuneACCESS by way of TCRdb, which keeps in-frame sequences with V and J called. Part of the clones is missing from these tables; in studies checked, under half for an unresolved V gene and the rest for unknown reasons. V and J calls and clone size are as listed in that table; D and trimming were resolved from the DNA. Here the sample has hundreds of thousands of clones; 80% to 90% occur a single time. The ten top clones hold about 1.5% of the sample.

The chain was built from TRBV4-1 and TRBJ1-5; TRBD1 lines up with 7 middle nucleotides. The receptor comes from a woman in her twenties or thirties with active or convalescent COVID-19. The specimen sequenced was peripheral blood. The sequence in DNA is TGCGCCAGCAGCCAAGATCCACAGGGGCGGAATCAGCCCCAGCATTTT. Translated, it gives CASSQDPQGRNQPQHF.